The rows below give T cell receptor beta chains drawn from one sample of a study of beta chain features in type 1 diabetes. Clones were sequenced by immunoSEQ multiplex PCR, and TCRdb holds only the in-frame ones, with some missing. This sample carries under 300,000 clones, about 15% of them seen once, and the ten largest clones take roughly 0.019%. Sequencing used naive CD4+ T cells from blood. These TCRs come from a young man with type 1 diabetes. CDR3s include the opening cysteine and the closing phenylalanine or tryptophan. D genes are given only for firm matches. The size field is filled for only some rows; it gives once, few, many or a size class.

j_call: TRBJ2-3
v_call: TRBV5-1
d_call: TRBD2
cdr3_length: 17
clone_size: few
cdr3_nt: TGCGCCAGCAGCTCAGAACTAGCGGGTCCACCCACAGATACGCAGTATTTT
cdr3_aa: CASSSELAGPPTDTQYF

j_call: TRBJ2-2
v_call: TRBV30
d_call: NA
cdr3_length: 14
clone_size: few
cdr3_nt: TGTGCCTCCAGACGGGGGTTGAGCACCGGGGAGCTGTTTTTT
cdr3_aa: CASRRGLSTGELFF

j_call: TRBJ1-1
v_call: TRBV25-1
d_call: NA
cdr3_length: 15
clone_size: NA
cdr3_nt: TGTGCCAGCAGTGAAACAGGGAGACGGAACACTGAAGCTTTCTTT
cdr3_aa: CASSETGRRNTEAFF

j_call: TRBJ1-2
v_call: TRBV21-1
d_call: NA
cdr3_length: 14
clone_size: few
cdr3_nt: TGTGCCAGCAGCAAAGCGGGGGCTGCAAATGGCTACACCTTC
cdr3_aa: CASSKAGAANGYTF

j_call: TRBJ2-7
v_call: TRBV14
d_call: TRBD2
cdr3_length: 17
clone_size: few
cdr3_nt: TGTGCCAGCAGCCAAGAAGGGGGATTAGCGGGGATCTACGAGCAGTACTTC
cdr3_aa: CASSQEGGLAGIYEQYF

j_call: TRBJ2-1
v_call: TRBV7-6
d_call: TRBD1
cdr3_length: 14
clone_size: NA
cdr3_nt: TGTGCCAGCAGCTTAGGGGCAGGGGGCAATGAGCAGTTCTTC
cdr3_aa: CASSLGAGGNEQFF

j_call: TRBJ2-7
v_call: TRBV30
d_call: NA
cdr3_length: 11
clone_size: few
cdr3_nt: TGTGCCTGGAGCGCAGGGTACGAGCAGTACTTC
cdr3_aa: CAWSAGYEQYF

j_call: TRBJ1-5
v_call: TRBV6-1
d_call: NA
cdr3_length: 14
clone_size: few
cdr3_nt: TGTGCCAGCAGTGACGACAGTGGCAATCAGCCCCAGCATTTT
cdr3_aa: CASSDDSGNQPQHF

j_call: TRBJ2-5
v_call: TRBV5-1
d_call: TRBD1
cdr3_length: 15
clone_size: few
cdr3_nt: TGCGCCAGCAGCACCGACCGGGACAGGGGGGAGACCCAGTACTTC
cdr3_aa: CASSTDRDRGETQYF

j_call: TRBJ1-5
v_call: TRBV7-6
d_call: NA
cdr3_length: 15
clone_size: few
cdr3_nt: TGTGCCAGCAGCCGTCAGGGGATTAGCAATCAGCCCCAGCATTTT
cdr3_aa: CASSRQGISNQPQHF

j_call: TRBJ2-5
v_call: TRBV11-3
d_call: TRBD1
cdr3_length: 14
clone_size: few
cdr3_nt: TGTGCCAGCAGCCGGGGGACAGGCGGGGAGACCCAGTACTTC
cdr3_aa: CASSRGTGGETQYF

j_call: TRBJ1-1
v_call: TRBV2
d_call: NA
cdr3_length: 14
clone_size: NA
cdr3_nt: TGTGCCAGCATGACCGGCCTCCCAGGGACTGAAGCTTTCTTT
cdr3_aa: CASMTGLPGTEAFF

j_call: TRBJ2-1
v_call: TRBV19
d_call: NA
cdr3_length: 13
clone_size: NA
cdr3_nt: TGTGCCAGTAGCTTGACAGAGTACAATGAGCAGTTCTTC
cdr3_aa: CASSLTEYNEQFF

j_call: TRBJ2-1
v_call: TRBV29-1
d_call: TRBD1
cdr3_length: 16
clone_size: few
cdr3_nt: TGCAGCGTTGCAGAAAAAGGGACAGGGATTTACAATGAGCAGTTCTTC
cdr3_aa: CSVAEKGTGIYNEQFF

j_call: TRBJ2-7
v_call: TRBV9
d_call: NA
cdr3_length: 13
clone_size: few
cdr3_nt: TGTGCCAGCAGCCCAGCGCCCGGGGGAGAGCAGTACTTC
cdr3_aa: CASSPAPGGEQYF

j_call: TRBJ2-7
v_call: TRBV29-1
d_call: TRBD1
cdr3_length: 13
clone_size: NA
cdr3_nt: TGCAGCGTCAGTATGGGACAGGGCTACGAGCAGTACTTC
cdr3_aa: CSVSMGQGYEQYF

j_call: TRBJ2-1
v_call: TRBV6-4
d_call: NA
cdr3_length: 14
clone_size: NA
cdr3_nt: TGTGCCAGCAGCCGGACATTTCCACAAAATGAGCAGTTCTTC
cdr3_aa: CASSRTFPQNEQFF

j_call: TRBJ1-1
v_call: TRBV4-2
d_call: NA
cdr3_length: 13
clone_size: few
cdr3_nt: TGTGCCAGCAGCCAAGACTCCGACAGGGAAGCTTTCTTT
cdr3_aa: CASSQDSDREAFF

j_call: TRBJ2-3
v_call: TRBV30
d_call: TRBD2
cdr3_length: 17
clone_size: few
cdr3_nt: TGTGCCTGGAAACTAGCGGGACCGCCCCAGCGCACAGATACGCAGTATTTT
cdr3_aa: CAWKLAGPPQRTDTQYF

j_call: TRBJ2-7
v_call: TRBV25-1
d_call: TRBD1
cdr3_length: 15
clone_size: few
cdr3_nt: TGTGCCAGCAGTACCCAGGGACAGGGAGCCTACGAGCAGTACTTC
cdr3_aa: CASSTQGQGAYEQYF

j_call: TRBJ1-1
v_call: TRBV30
d_call: NA
cdr3_length: 15
clone_size: NA
cdr3_nt: TGTGCCTGGAGTGTCGCGGTGGGTTCAGACACTGAAGCTTTCTTT
cdr3_aa: CAWSVAVGSDTEAFF

j_call: TRBJ2-7
v_call: TRBV10-3
d_call: NA
cdr3_length: 14
clone_size: few
cdr3_nt: TGTGCCATCCAGGAAAGGGCTAGCGAGTACGAGCAGTACTTC
cdr3_aa: CAIQERASEYEQYF

j_call: TRBJ1-1
v_call: TRBV11-1
d_call: TRBD1
cdr3_length: 14
clone_size: NA
cdr3_nt: TGTGCCAGCAGCTTGGACAGGGGGGACACTGAAGCTTTCTTT
cdr3_aa: CASSLDRGDTEAFF

j_call: TRBJ1-1
v_call: TRBV29-1
d_call: NA
cdr3_length: 14
clone_size: few
cdr3_nt: TGCAGCGTTGAATTTATGAGAATCGGCACTGAAGCTTTCTTT
cdr3_aa: CSVEFMRIGTEAFF

j_call: TRBJ2-1
v_call: TRBV18
d_call: NA
cdr3_length: 13
clone_size: few
cdr3_nt: TGTGCCAGCTCACCACCAACTTTGGATGAGCAGTTCTTC
cdr3_aa: CASSPPTLDEQFF

j_call: TRBJ1-2
v_call: TRBV6-1
d_call: TRBD1
cdr3_length: 15
clone_size: NA
cdr3_nt: TGTGCCAGCAGGGACGGACAGGGGGCAATAGATGGCTACACCTTC
cdr3_aa: CASRDGQGAIDGYTF

j_call: TRBJ2-3
v_call: TRBV7-2
d_call: TRBD2
cdr3_length: 14
clone_size: NA
cdr3_nt: TGTGCCAGCAGCCGGACTAGAATCACAGATACGCAGTATTTT
cdr3_aa: CASSRTRITDTQYF

j_call: TRBJ2-5
v_call: TRBV9
d_call: TRBD2
cdr3_length: 16
clone_size: once
cdr3_nt: TGTGCCAGCAGCGTAGGGGCTAGCGGGCCCCAAGAGACCCAGTACTTC
cdr3_aa: CASSVGASGPQETQYF

j_call: TRBJ2-5
v_call: TRBV7-2
d_call: NA
cdr3_length: 14
clone_size: once
cdr3_nt: TGTGCCAGCGGCGGGACAGTCATTGAAGAGACCCAGTACTTC
cdr3_aa: CASGGTVIEETQYF

j_call: TRBJ1-2
v_call: TRBV25-1
d_call: NA
cdr3_length: 17
clone_size: few
cdr3_nt: TGTGCCAGCAGTGAATCCCGGGGAGAAATCCCAAACTATGGCTACACCTTC
cdr3_aa: CASSESRGEIPNYGYTF

j_call: TRBJ2-7
v_call: TRBV6-1
d_call: NA
cdr3_length: 16
clone_size: few
cdr3_nt: TGTGCCAGCAGTGTCCCGCGGGGAGGACCTCAGAACGAGCAGTACTTC
cdr3_aa: CASSVPRGGPQNEQYF

j_call: TRBJ2-3
v_call: TRBV9
d_call: TRBD2
cdr3_length: 16
clone_size: NA
cdr3_nt: TGTGCCAGCAGCGTTTTAACTAGCGGGGGCACAGATACGCAGTATTTT
cdr3_aa: CASSVLTSGGTDTQYF

j_call: TRBJ2-1
v_call: TRBV29-1
d_call: TRBD2
cdr3_length: 15
clone_size: few
cdr3_nt: TGCAGCGTTGATTTCAGGACTAGTACCTCCTATGAGCAGTTCTTC
cdr3_aa: CSVDFRTSTSYEQFF

j_call: TRBJ1-2
v_call: TRBV6-6
d_call: TRBD1
cdr3_length: 13
clone_size: few
cdr3_nt: TGTGCCAGCTTGACGGGACAGGGCTATGGCTACACCTTC
cdr3_aa: CASLTGQGYGYTF

j_call: TRBJ2-1
v_call: TRBV4-1
d_call: TRBD2
cdr3_length: 17
clone_size: NA
cdr3_nt: TGCGCCAGCAGCCAAGATCGGCTAGCGGGAGCCCACAATGAGCAGTTCTTC
cdr3_aa: CASSQDRLAGAHNEQFF

j_call: TRBJ2-6
v_call: TRBV10-3
d_call: NA
cdr3_length: 17
clone_size: NA
cdr3_nt: TGTGCCATCAGCTACACAGGGAACCACGGGGGGGCCAACGTCCTGACTTTC
cdr3_aa: CAISYTGNHGGANVLTF

j_call: TRBJ1-5
v_call: TRBV6-6
d_call: NA
cdr3_length: 12
clone_size: few
cdr3_nt: TGTGCCAGCCGACAGGGCAATCAGCCCCAGCATTTT
cdr3_aa: CASRQGNQPQHF